Described below is a single TCR beta chain sequence and its context. The primer mix had 60 Vbeta and 13 Jbeta primers. Some clones are missing from TCRdb's copy, which holds only in-frame ones; the method was immunoSEQ multiplex PCR. The sample lists more than 150,000 clones; roughly 80% were seen once. The record originates from a study of cytomegalovirus exposure and HLA in healthy donors. Germline V gene data show CDR1 as SGHTA and CDR2 as FQGNSA. The CDR3 has 16 residues. Trimming removed 0 bases from V and 1 base from J, with 9 bases in between. This TCR derives from a woman aged 40 to 50 in good health and CMV-seropositive. The chain is built from TRBV7-2 and TRBJ2-2; D is ambiguous. Sequenced: PBMCs. The CDR3 sequence is CASSLASAENTGELFF. The CDR3 DNA reads TGTGCCAGCAGCTTAGCGTCGGCGGAGAACACCGGGGAGCTGTTTTTT.